This TCR beta chain was identified in a study of cytomegalovirus exposure and HLA in healthy donors. The primer mix had 60 Vbeta and 13 Jbeta primers. Here immunoSEQ multiplex PCR was the method, and the copy in TCRdb shows in-frame clones only, minus some. The sample has about 100,000 clones, around 80% seen once; the top ten hold more than 0.6%. V was cut by 5 bases and J by 1 base, with 17 bases left in between. The CDR3 totals 16 residues. Germline V gene sequence: CDR1 MNHNY, CDR2 SVGAGI (reference sequence). The V and J genes are TRBV6-6 and TRBJ1-2; D is possibly TRBD1 (5 bases). The receptor comes from a woman aged 55-69 years in good health and CMV-seronegative. Sequenced sample: PBMCs. Written as DNA, the CDR3 is TGTGCCAGCAGTCAGCCGCGGACACCGAATAACTATGGCTACACCTTC. Translated: CASSQPRTPNNYGYTF.